The subject of this entry is one T cell receptor beta chain. Antigen: not known. A second PCR of 7 to 11 cycles used a sample-barcoded 5' primer and a J-beta primer mix. TCRdb reprocessed the 5' RACE reads with MiXCR, giving one entry per CDR3 protein. The profile shows 760,000 or so distinct CDR3 sequences, 20% to 25% of them singletons. Trimming removed 6 bases from V and 4 bases from J, with 13 bases in between. The CDR3 covers 14 residues. Germline CDR1 MNHEY, CDR2 SVGEGT. This sample was taken from a study of blood T cells in healthy people across ages. Study findings and constraints: A roughly linear age-dependent decrease characterized TCR beta diversity per million T cells.

These same records also appear under a second study, on T cells of mothers and their children. This second study notes: The second PCR's M1S primer added sample barcodes and 2-4 random nucleotides. Related mother-child pairs showed slightly, non-significantly higher overlap than unrelated pairs.

The sequence came from a boy aged 5 to 17 in good health. The chain joins TRBV6-2 or TRBV6-3 to TRBJ2-4; perhaps TRBD1 as D (6 bases). Sequencing input: blood. CDR3 amino acids: CASRIQGEKNIQYF. In DNA form, the CDR3 reads TGTGCCAGCAGGATACAGGGAGAAAAAAACATTCAGTACTTC.